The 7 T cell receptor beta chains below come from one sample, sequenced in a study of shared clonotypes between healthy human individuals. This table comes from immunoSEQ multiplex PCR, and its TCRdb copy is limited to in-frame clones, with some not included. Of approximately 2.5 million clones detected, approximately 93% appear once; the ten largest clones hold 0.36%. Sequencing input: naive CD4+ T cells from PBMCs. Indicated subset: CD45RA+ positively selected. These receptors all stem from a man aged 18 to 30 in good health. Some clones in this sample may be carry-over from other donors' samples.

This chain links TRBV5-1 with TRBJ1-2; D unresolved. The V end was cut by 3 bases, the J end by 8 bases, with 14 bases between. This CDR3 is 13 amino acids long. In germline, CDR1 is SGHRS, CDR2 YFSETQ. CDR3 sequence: CASSSDTSSGYTF. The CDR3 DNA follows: TGCGCCAGCAGCTCCGACACATCGTCCGGCTACACCTTC.

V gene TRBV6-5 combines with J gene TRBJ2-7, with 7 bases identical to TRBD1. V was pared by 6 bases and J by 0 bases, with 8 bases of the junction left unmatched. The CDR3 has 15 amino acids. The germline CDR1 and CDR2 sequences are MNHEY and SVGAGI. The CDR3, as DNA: TGTGCCAGCAGGACATCCGGGACAGACTCCTACGAGCAGTACTTC. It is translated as CASRTSGTDSYEQYF.

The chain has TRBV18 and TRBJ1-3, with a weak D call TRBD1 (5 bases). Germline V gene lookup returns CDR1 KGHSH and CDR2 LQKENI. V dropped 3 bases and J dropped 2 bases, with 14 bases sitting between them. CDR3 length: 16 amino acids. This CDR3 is CASSPPQGLTGNTIYF. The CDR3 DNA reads TGTGCCAGCTCACCTCCCCAGGGTCTGACTGGAAACACCATATATTTT.

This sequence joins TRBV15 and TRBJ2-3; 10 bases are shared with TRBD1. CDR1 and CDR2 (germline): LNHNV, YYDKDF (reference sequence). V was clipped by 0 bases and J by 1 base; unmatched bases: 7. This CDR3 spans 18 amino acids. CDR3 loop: CATSRDLPGTGGTDTQYF. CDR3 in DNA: TGTGCCACCAGCAGAGATCTTCCGGGGACAGGGGGCACAGATACGCAGTATTTT.

The chain's CDR3 is CASRGGMNTEAFF. DNA of the CDR3: TGTGCCAGCAGGGGGGGGATGAACACTGAAGCTTTCTTT. The V gene is TRBV18, the J gene TRBJ1-1, with a tentative D call TRBD1 (6 bases). This CDR3 comprises 13 residues. Germline V gene data show CDR1 as KGHSH and CDR2 as LQKENI. The ends were cut back, 8 bases at V and 0 bases at J, with 10 bases in the middle.

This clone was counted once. CDR3 in amino acids: CASSFLAGGGGELFF. CDR3 nucleotide sequence: TGTGCCAGCAGCTTTCTAGCGGGAGGAGGCGGGGAGCTGTTTTTT. The rearrangement joins TRBV7-3 to TRBJ2-2; TRBD2 agrees at 11 bases. Germline V CDR1 and CDR2: SGHTA, FQGTGA. The CDR3 consists of 15 residues. V lost 3 bases, J lost 7 bases, and 4 bases stayed unmatched.

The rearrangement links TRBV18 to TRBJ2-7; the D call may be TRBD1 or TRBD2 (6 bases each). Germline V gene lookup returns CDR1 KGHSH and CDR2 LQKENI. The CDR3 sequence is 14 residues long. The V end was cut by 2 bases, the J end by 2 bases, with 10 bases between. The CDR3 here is CASSPMGGPYEQYF. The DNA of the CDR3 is TGTGCCAGCTCACCAATGGGGGGCCCCTACGAGCAGTACTTC.